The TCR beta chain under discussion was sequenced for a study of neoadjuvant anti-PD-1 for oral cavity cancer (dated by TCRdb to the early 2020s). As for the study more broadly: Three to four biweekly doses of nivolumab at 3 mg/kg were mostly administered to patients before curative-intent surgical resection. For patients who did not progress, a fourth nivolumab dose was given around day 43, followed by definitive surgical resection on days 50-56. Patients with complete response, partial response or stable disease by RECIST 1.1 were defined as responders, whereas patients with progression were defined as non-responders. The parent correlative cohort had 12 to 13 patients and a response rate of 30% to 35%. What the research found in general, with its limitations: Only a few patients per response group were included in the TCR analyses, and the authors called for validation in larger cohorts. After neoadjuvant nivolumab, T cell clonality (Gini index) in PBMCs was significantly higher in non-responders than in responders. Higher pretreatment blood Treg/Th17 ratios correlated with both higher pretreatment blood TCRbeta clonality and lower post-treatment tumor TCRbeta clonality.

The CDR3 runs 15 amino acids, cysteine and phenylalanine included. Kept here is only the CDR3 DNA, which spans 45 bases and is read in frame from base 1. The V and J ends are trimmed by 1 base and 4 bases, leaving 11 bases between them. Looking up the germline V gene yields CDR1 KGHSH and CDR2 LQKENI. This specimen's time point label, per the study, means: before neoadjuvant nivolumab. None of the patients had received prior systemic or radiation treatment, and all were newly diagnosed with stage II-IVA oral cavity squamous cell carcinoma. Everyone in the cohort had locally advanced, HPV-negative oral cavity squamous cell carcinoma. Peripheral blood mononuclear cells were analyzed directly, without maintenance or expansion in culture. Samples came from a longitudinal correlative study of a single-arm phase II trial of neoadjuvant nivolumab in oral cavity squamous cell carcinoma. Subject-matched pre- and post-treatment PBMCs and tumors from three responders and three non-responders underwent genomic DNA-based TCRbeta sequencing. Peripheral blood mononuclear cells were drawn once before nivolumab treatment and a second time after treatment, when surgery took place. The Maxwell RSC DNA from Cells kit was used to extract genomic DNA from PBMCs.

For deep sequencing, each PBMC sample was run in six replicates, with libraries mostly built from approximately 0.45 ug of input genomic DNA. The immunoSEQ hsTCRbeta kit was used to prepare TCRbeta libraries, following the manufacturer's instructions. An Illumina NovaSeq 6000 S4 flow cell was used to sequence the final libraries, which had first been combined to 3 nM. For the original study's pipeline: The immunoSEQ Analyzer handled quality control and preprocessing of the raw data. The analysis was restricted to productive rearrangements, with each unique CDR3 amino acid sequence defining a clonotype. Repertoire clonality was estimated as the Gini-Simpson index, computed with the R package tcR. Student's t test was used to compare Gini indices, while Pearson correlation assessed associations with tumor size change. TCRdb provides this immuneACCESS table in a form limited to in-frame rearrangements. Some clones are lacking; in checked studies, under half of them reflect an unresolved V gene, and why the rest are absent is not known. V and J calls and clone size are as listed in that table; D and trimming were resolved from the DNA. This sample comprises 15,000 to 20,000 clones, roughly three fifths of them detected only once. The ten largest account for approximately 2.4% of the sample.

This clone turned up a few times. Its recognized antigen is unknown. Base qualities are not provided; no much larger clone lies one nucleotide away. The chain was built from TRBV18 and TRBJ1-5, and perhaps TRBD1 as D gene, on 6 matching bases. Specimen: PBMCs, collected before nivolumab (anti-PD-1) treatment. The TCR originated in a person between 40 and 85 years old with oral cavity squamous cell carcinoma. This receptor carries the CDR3 CASSPQAGENQPQHF. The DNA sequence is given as TGTGCCAGCTCACCACAGGCAGGGGAAAATCAGCCCCAGCATTTT.